The T cell receptor (beta chain) described here comes from a study of T cell responses to AZD1222 COVID-19 vaccine. Produced via immunoSEQ multiplex PCR; TCRdb's table is partial and in-frame only. The sample contains 110,000 to 150,000 clones, around 92% of which appear only once. In its sample, this clone was seen once. The CDR3 spans 16 residues. Germline loops: CDR1 LGHNA, CDR2 YSLEER. V lost 1 base to trimming and J lost 2 bases; unmatched junction nucleotides: 5. This TCR was sampled from an adult who received the AZD1222 COVID-19 vaccine. The sample consisted of peripheral blood, taken 28 days after the second AZD1222 dose. The genes are TRBV4-3 and TRBJ2-7; 10 bases agree with TRBD1. The CDR3 DNA follows: TGCGCCAGCAGCCAAGTGCCGGGACAGGGGCCCTACGAGCAGTACTTC. It translates to CASSQVPGQGPYEQYF.